This is a list of T cell receptor beta chains from one sample in a study of T-cell memory formation after mild COVID-19. One entry per CDR3 protein results from TCRdb running MiXCR on the 5' RACE reads. This table holds 300,000 to 350,000 distinct CDR3 sequences, approximately 14% found once. Sequencing was performed on PBMCs or a T cell subset sorted from them (not recorded which). Source of these receptors: a man in his late teens or twenties who had mild COVID-19 (a few samples of this study predate the infection). Cell type and time point are not known. CDR3s include the opening cysteine and the closing phenylalanine or tryptophan. A D gene is named only where the DNA matches it firmly. Clone size is not always given. Where it is, it says once, few, many or a class for expanded clones.

CDR3aa | CDR3nt | d_gene | v_gene | abundance | j_gene
CSARKQVNTEAFF | TGCAGTGCTAGAAAACAGGTGAACACTGAAGCTTTCTTT | . | TRBV20-1 | . | TRBJ1-1
CASSYMGTQYF | TGTGCCAGCAGTTATATGGGGACGCAGTATTTT | . | TRBV28 | . | TRBJ2-3
CASSLSLQETQYF | TGCGCCAGCAGCTTATCCCTTCAAGAGACCCAGTACTTC | . | TRBV5-1 | . | TRBJ2-5
CSAATVLKRGTSSYNEQFF | TGCAGTGCCGCCACGGTGCTAAAGCGGGGTACGAGCTCCTACAATGAGCAGTTCTTC | TRBD2 | TRBV20-1 | . | TRBJ2-1
CASSYGQGYNSPLHF | TGTGCCAGCAGTTACGGACAGGGCTATAATTCACCCCTCCACTTT | TRBD1 | TRBV6-6 | few | TRBJ1-6
CASSPRTGRNMNTEAFF | TGTGCCAGCAGCCCGCGGACAGGTAGGAATATGAACACTGAAGCTTTCTTT | TRBD1 | TRBV7-6 | few | TRBJ1-1
CASSRDTGNTIYF | TGTGCCAGCAGCCGAGACACTGGAAACACCATATATTTT | . | TRBV7-9 | few | TRBJ1-3
CASSLTSAGETTDTQYF | TGCGCCAGCAGCTTGACTTCAGCGGGGGAGACCACAGATACGCAGTATTTT | TRBD2 | TRBV5-1 | . | TRBJ2-3
CASSLPILRTDTQYF | TGTGCCAGCAGCTTACCGATATTGCGCACAGATACGCAGTATTTT | . | TRBV7-2 | many | TRBJ2-3
CASSRSPVRAITEAFF | TGTGCCAGCAGCCGATCGCCGGTAAGGGCAATCACTGAAGCTTTCTTT | . | TRBV7-3 | . | TRBJ1-1
CASSLSMAGANVLTF | TGTGCCAGCAGCTTATCCATGGCTGGGGCCAACGTCCTGACTTTC | . | TRBV7-2 | . | TRBJ2-6
CASMGAGADTEAFF | TGTGCCAGCATGGGCGCAGGGGCGGACACTGAAGCTTTCTTT | . | TRBV6-5 | few | TRBJ1-1
CASSTGTEYSNQPQHF | TGTGCCAGTAGTACCGGGACAGAGTATAGCAATCAGCCCCAGCATTTT | TRBD1 | TRBV19 | few | TRBJ1-5
CASSQAWRGQGDTQYF | TGCGCCAGCAGCCAAGCTTGGCGGGGTCAGGGAGATACGCAGTATTTT | . | TRBV4-3 | many | TRBJ2-3
CATKTIWEGNTEAFF | TGTGCTACTAAAACAATATGGGAGGGAAACACTGAAGCTTTCTTT | . | TRBV12-3/TRBV12-4 | . | TRBJ1-1
CASSGLPRTGRTHDEQYF | TGTGCCAGCAGCGGATTACCGAGGACAGGACGAACGCACGACGAGCAGTACTTC | TRBD1 | TRBV11-1 | . | TRBJ2-7
CASSEAQWEGNTEAFF | TGTGCCAGCAGTGAAGCGCAGTGGGAAGGGAACACTGAAGCTTTCTTT | . | TRBV2 | . | TRBJ1-1
CASSSLRADTQYF | TGCGCCAGCAGCTCCTTGAGGGCCGATACGCAGTATTTT | . | TRBV5-1 | many | TRBJ2-3
CASSDSGHPTDTQYF | TGTGCCAGCAGCGATAGCGGTCATCCCACAGATACGCAGTATTTT | . | TRBV9 | many | TRBJ2-3
CASSLGQGSGYTF | TGTGCCAGCAGCTTAGGGCAGGGTAGTGGCTACACCTTC | . | TRBV11-2 | . | TRBJ1-2
CASSSRARLCFF | TGTGCCAGCAGCTCTCGGGCGCGCCTGTGTTTCTTC | . | TRBV6-5 | . | TRBJ2-7
CASSLAVGTEATDTQYF | TGTGCCAGCAGCTTAGCGGTCGGGACAGAAGCCACAGATACGCAGTATTTT | TRBD1 | TRBV7-9 | few | TRBJ2-3
CARARGGSGELFF | TGCGCCAGGGCTCGGGGTGGGTCCGGGGAGCTGTTTTTT | . | TRBV4-3 | . | TRBJ2-2
CASSLTAGGYEQYF | TGCGCCAGCAGCTTGACGGCCGGGGGCTACGAGCAGTACTTC | . | TRBV5-1 | . | TRBJ2-7
CASSLGTGANYGYTF | TGTGCCAGCAGTTTAGGGACAGGGGCGAACTATGGCTACACCTTC | TRBD1 | TRBV27 | . | TRBJ1-2
CASSGAGDDYEQYF | TGTGCCAGCAGCGGGGCCGGGGACGACTACGAGCAGTACTTC | . | TRBV5-8 | few | TRBJ2-7
CASSQRASGAPQHF | TGTGCCAGCAGCCAAAGGGCTAGCGGGGCCCCCCAGCATTTT | . | TRBV3-1 | . | TRBJ1-5
CASNLGGEKAGELFF | TGTGCCAGCAACCTAGGAGGGGAAAAGGCCGGGGAGCTGTTTTTT | . | TRBV12-3/TRBV12-4 | few | TRBJ2-2
CATSEPETDEKLFF | TGTGCCACCAGTGAACCCGAGACAGATGAAAAACTGTTTTTT | . | TRBV24-1 | few | TRBJ1-4
CASSLAAHTGELFF | TGTGCCAGCAGCTTGGCCGCCCACACCGGGGAGCTGTTTTTT | . | TRBV5-5 | few | TRBJ2-2
CSAGGPGNSGNTIYF | TGCAGCGCCGGGGGGCCAGGAAACTCTGGAAACACCATATATTTT | . | TRBV29-1 | . | TRBJ1-3
CASSQNQQGKAFF | TGTGCCAGCAGCCAAAACCAACAGGGGAAAGCTTTCTTT | TRBD1 | TRBV28 | . | TRBJ1-1
CASRRDRAETQYF | TGTGCCAGCAGGAGGGACAGGGCGGAGACCCAGTACTTC | TRBD1 | TRBV7-2 | . | TRBJ2-5
CASSLGDTFDEQYF | TGTGCCAGCAGCTTAGGGGACACGTTCGACGAGCAGTACTTC | . | TRBV7-3 | many | TRBJ2-7
CASSSGQGYNEQFF | TGCGCCAGCAGCTCAGGACAGGGCTACAATGAGCAGTTCTTC | TRBD1 | TRBV5-1 | many | TRBJ2-1
CASSTGLAGGLDTQYF | TGTGCCAGCAGCACGGGACTAGCGGGGGGGCTAGATACGCAGTATTTT | TRBD2 | TRBV7-9 | . | TRBJ2-3
CASSYGPVTGELFF | TGTGCCAGCAGTTACGGTCCGGTCACCGGGGAGCTGTTTTTT | . | TRBV6-5 | . | TRBJ2-2
CASRVGDTDSPLHF | TGTGCCAGCAGGGTCGGGGACACGGATTCACCCCTCCACTTT | . | TRBV3-1 | . | TRBJ1-6
CSGDGSGTEAFF | TGCAGCGGGGACGGCAGTGGCACTGAAGCTTTCTTT | . | TRBV29-1 | . | TRBJ1-1
CASSQEMYGGYGYTF | TGTGCCAGCAGCCAAGAGATGTACGGTGGCTATGGCTACACCTTC | . | TRBV3-1 | . | TRBJ1-2
CASSGQLIGYTF | TGTGCCAGCAGCGGGCAGTTGATCGGCTACACCTTC | . | TRBV7-2 | few | TRBJ1-2
CASSQDQGEQFF | TGCGCCAGCAGCCAAGATCAAGGTGAGCAGTTCTTC | . | TRBV4-1 | many | TRBJ2-1